The sequence of this T cell receptor (beta chain) was determined in a study of T cell changes during pregnancy in multiple sclerosis. In its sample, this clone was seen once. V dropped 2 bases and J dropped 2; count of bases not matched to a gene: 2. The CDR3 runs to 15 residues. From germline, CDR1 is MNHEY and CDR2 SMNVEV (reference sequence). The table came from immunoSEQ multiplex PCR; TCRdb's copy has only in-frame clones and leaves some out. Here the sample spans about 120,000 clones, around 93% being singletons. The material was peripheral blood, obtained before pregnancy. This rearrangement joins TRBV27 to TRBJ1-2; 10 nucleotides align to TRBD1. This sequence originates from a female donor with multiple sclerosis, enrolled in a pregnancy study. CDR3 protein: CASSLTGQGNYGYTF. For the CDR3, the DNA is TGTGCCAGCAGTTTAACGGGACAGGGGAACTATGGCTACACCTTC.